Detailed here is one TCR beta chain. No antigen is known for it. This entry comes from a study of cytomegalovirus exposure and HLA in healthy donors. Points from the study as a whole: In vitro experiments confirmed that three CMV-associated chains were specific for CMV antigens. Rare TCR sequences dominated, though some public TCRs recurred in many donors.

Some clones are missing from TCRdb's copy, which holds only in-frame ones; the method was immunoSEQ multiplex PCR. This sample has over 100,000 clones; approximately 89% occur once, and the top ten carry more than 1%. Germline V gene lookup returns CDR1 SGHDT and CDR2 YYEEEE. The CDR3 consists of 14 residues. V was shortened by 6 bases and J by 7 bases, with 19 bases between the two germline ends. The chain uses TRBV5-6 and TRBJ1-2; D perhaps matches TRBD1 (6 bases). Material for sequencing was PBMCs. This clonotype was sampled from a woman aged 18-29 years in good health and CMV-seronegative. As DNA, the CDR3 is TGTGCCAGCATCCAGGGGAGATTAACTGGTGGCTACACCTTC. Its translation is CASIQGRLTGGYTF.